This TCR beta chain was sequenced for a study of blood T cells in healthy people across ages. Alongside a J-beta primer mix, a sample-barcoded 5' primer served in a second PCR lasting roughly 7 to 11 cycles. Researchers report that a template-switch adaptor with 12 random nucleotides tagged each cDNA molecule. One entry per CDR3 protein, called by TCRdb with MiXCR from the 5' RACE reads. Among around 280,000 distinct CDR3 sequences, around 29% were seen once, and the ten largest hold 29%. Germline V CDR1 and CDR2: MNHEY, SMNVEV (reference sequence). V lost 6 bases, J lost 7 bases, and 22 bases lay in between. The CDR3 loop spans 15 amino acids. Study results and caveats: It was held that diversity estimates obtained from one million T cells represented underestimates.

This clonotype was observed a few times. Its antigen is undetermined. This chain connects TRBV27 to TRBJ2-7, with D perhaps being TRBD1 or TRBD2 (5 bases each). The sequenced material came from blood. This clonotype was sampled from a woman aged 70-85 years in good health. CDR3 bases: TGTGCCAGCAGAGCCCCCGGGACCCAATTTGGGGAGCAGTACTTC. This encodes CASRAPGTQFGEQYF.